This T cell receptor beta chain was sequenced in a study of T cell responses to AZD1222 COVID-19 vaccine. Sequenced by immunoSEQ multiplex PCR; TCRdb stores in-frame clones only, minus some. The sample lists 55,000 to 80,000 clones, 80% to 90% occurring once. The V gene lost 7 bases and the J gene lost 8 bases, with 12 bases spanning the gap. Germline V gives CDR1 LNHDA, CDR2 SQIVND (reference sequence). The CDR3 consists of 12 residues. Study-level points and caveats: Spike-specific TCR depth and breadth grew after two AZD1222 doses. The study found vaccine-associated CD4 TCRs spanning spike, dominant at 160-218 and 743-854.

With regard to this clone: What it binds is unknown.

The source of this sequence is an adult in good health. The material was peripheral blood, obtained on day 0 of AZD1222 vaccination. V and J are TRBV19 and TRBJ2-1; D unclear. The CDR3 loop is CASIPRFDEQFF. The CDR3 DNA is TGTGCCAGTATACCACGGTTCGATGAGCAGTTCTTC. Using reference TRBV19 and TRBJ2-1 for the parts outside the CDR3, the full variable domain is DGGITQSPKYLFRKEGQNVTLSCEQNLNHDAMYWYRQDPGQGLRLIYYSQIVNDFQKGDIAEGYSVSREKKESFPLTVTSAQKNPTAFYLCASIPRFDEQFFGPGTRLTVL.